Given below is one T cell receptor (beta chain) in context. There is no known antigen for this receptor. No per-base quality is available; no much larger clone lies one base away. TCRbeta CDR3 regions were amplified from genomic DNA by means of the immunoSEQ Assay, a bias-controlled multiplex PCR. For the original study's pipeline: The number of nucleated cells in each sample was estimated from the amplification of reference gene primers within the assay. To quantify the absolute abundance of each unique TCRbeta CDR3 rearrangement, sequence reads were collapsed and filtered. For each sample, productive Simpson clonality was calculated as the square root of Simpson's diversity index over productive rearrangements. This is the immuneACCESS table as TCRdb keeps it, with only in-frame sequences that have V and J called. A part of the clones is gone; compared with another copy, unresolved V genes explain less than half, and the rest is unexplained. V and J calls and clone size are given by that table; D and trimming were obtained from the DNA. The sample table contains 250,000 to 350,000 clones; only one count was recorded for about 89% of them. Roughly 8% of the sample is held by the ten biggest clonotypes.

This sample was taken from a study of blood T cell repertoires in COVID-19 (TCRdb year 2020). Background on the whole study: Samples from collaborators originated in the United States, Italy and Spain and spanned both the acute and convalescent phases of COVID-19. The prospective study material was composed of cDNA or gDNA derived from T cells, B-cell-depleted T cells, or PBMCs. The dataset comprised deeply sampled blood TCRbeta repertoires from subjects exposed to, actively infected with, or recovered from COVID-19. The repertoires were made available in a free public database intended to serve as a resource for research on the immune response to SARS-CoV-2. Samples were obtained from the ongoing ImmuneRACE study (first 160 participants) and from some 1,200 subjects provided by 6 global collaborators. Sample metadata almost always included a de-identified subject ID, COVID-19 status, age in years and sex. HLA class I and class II types, where available, came from metadata supplied by the sample provider rather than from assay-based typing. Findings and caveats that apply to the study as a whole: The amount of clinical and demographic metadata varied by source and participant and was provided uncurated.

A second Seattle source provided samples from volunteer blood donors who had recovered from COVID-19. Whole blood was collected in K2EDTA tubes by collaborating institutions according to the institutions' own protocols. For TCRbeta analysis, collaborator samples were shipped as frozen whole blood, as isolated PBMCs, or as DNA extracted from either sample type. V lost 4 bases and J lost 7 bases; the stretch between them is 16 bases long. According to the germline V gene, CDR1 reads SGHDN and CDR2 reads FVKESK. Including the terminal cysteine and phenylalanine, the CDR3 comprises 15 residues. Of all the DNA, just the CDR3 is kept, 45 bases in frame from base 1.

This TCR was sampled from a woman in her forties or fifties who had recovered from COVID-19. The sequencing sample was made of peripheral blood. Recombination connected TRBV14 to TRBJ2-2; TRBD1 is a weak D gene call, 6 bases matching. CDR3 reads: CASSPRTGSGGELFF. The DNA is as follows: TGTGCCAGCAGCCCGCGAACAGGGTCTGGCGGGGAGCTGTTTTTT.